The 28 T cell receptor beta chains in this list originate from one sample, sequenced in a study of T cells in Graves' hyperthyroidism and ophthalmopathy. Amplification targeted TCR beta CDR3 regions from RNA transcripts. Researchers ran a first-round RT-PCR on the TCR CDR3 using the HTBI primer set. TCRdb independently ran MiXCR on the multiplex PCR reads; one entry per CDR3 protein. The sample has about 740,000 distinct CDR3 sequences, 14% seen once; the top ten hold approximately 10%. The specimen was blood. The receptors come from a young woman with Graves' hyperthyroidism.

This clonotype was observed at least ten times. This rearrangement joins TRBV18 to TRBJ1-1, with 7 bases lining up with TRBD1. The CDR3 extends over 14 amino acids. The V segment lost 6 bases and the J segment 11 bases; nucleotides outside the gene matches: 15. Germline V gene lookup returns CDR1 KGHSH and CDR2 LQKENI. The CDR3 bases are TGTGCCAGCTCTCAGGACAGGAAAGGTTCCGAGGCTTTCTTT. Translation: CASSQDRKGSEAFF.

This clonotype has ten or more counts. The chain carries TRBV6-2 or TRBV6-3 and TRBJ2-3; the match to TRBD2 covers 11 bases. This CDR3 contains 21 residues. Germline V gives CDR1 MNHEY, CDR2 SVGEGT. V was pared by 2 bases and J by 0 bases, with 16 bases of the junction left unmatched. DNA for the CDR3: TGTGCCAGCAGTTACACGCCCCCCGGGACTAGCGGAAAGTTTAGCACAGATACGCAGTATTTT. Its translation: CASSYTPPGTSGKFSTDTQYF.

The J gene is TRBJ1-1, the V gene TRBV6-5; D is uncertain. Germline V gene sequence: CDR1 MNHEY, CDR2 SVGAGI. Trimming took off 1 base at V and 7 bases at J, with 7 bases between the two ends. CDR3 length: 12 residues. CDR3 sequence: CASSYLRDEAFF. Written as DNA, the CDR3 is TGTGCCAGCAGTTACTTGAGGGATGAAGCTTTCTTT.

V gene TRBV29-1 combines with J gene TRBJ1-4; a possible D gene is TRBD1 (6 bases). V gave up 6 bases and J gave up 7 bases, with 15 bases separating them. CDR1 is SQVTM, CDR2 ANQGSEA, per germline. The CDR3 covers 13 residues. CDR3 amino acids: CSVSTGLGEKLFF. The CDR3 bases are TGCAGCGTGTCGACAGGACTCGGTGAAAAACTGTTTTTT.

Many counts were recorded for this clonotype. The V gene is TRBV13, the J gene TRBJ2-7; possible D gene TRBD1, 6 bases. Germline lookup yields CDR1 PRHDT and CDR2 FYEKMQ (reference sequence). This CDR3 comprises 18 residues. V lost 6 bases to trimming and J lost 1 base, with 25 bases between them. The CDR3 reads CASSSQDWTDKESYEQYF. In DNA form, the CDR3 reads TGTGCCAGCAGTTCTCAAGATTGGACAGACAAGGAATCCTACGAGCAGTACTTC.

This clonotype was seen only a few times. This chain uses TRBV27 with TRBJ2-7; the D gene is possibly TRBD1 (6 bases). Germline CDR1 is MNHEY and CDR2 is SMNVEV (reference sequence). The CDR3 length is 15 residues. Trimming left V 2 bases short and J 6 bases short, with 17 bases between. For the CDR3, the DNA is TGTGCCAGCAGTTTAGGGTGGACAGCCCCTGGCGAGCAGTACTTC. The encoded protein is CASSLGWTAPGEQYF.

The V and J genes are TRBV3-1 and TRBJ2-7; 9 bases line up with TRBD1. CDR3 length: 15 amino acids. The J segment lost 5 bases and the V segment lost 4 bases, leaving 9 bases of the junction unmatched. Per germline, CDR1 LGHDT and CDR2 YNNKEL (reference sequence). This CDR3 reads CASSPGTGSPHEQYF. In nucleotides, the CDR3 is TGTGCCAGCAGCCCGGGGACAGGGAGTCCCCACGAGCAGTACTTC.

This clonotype was found many times. As DNA, the CDR3 is TGTGCCAGCAGCCTAGGGGACGGGGGAAATGAAAAACTGTTTTTT. This gives the protein CASSLGDGGNEKLFF. The V and J genes are TRBV3-1 and TRBJ1-4; the D gene is possibly TRBD1 (5 bases). The length of the CDR3 is 15 residues. V shed 4 bases and J shed 5 bases, with 14 bases lying between them. Germline V CDR1 and CDR2: LGHDT, YNNKEL (reference sequence).

This clonotype was detected only a few times. V and J are TRBV28 and TRBJ1-2, with 8 nucleotides matching TRBD1. CDR3 length equals 13 residues. J lost 6 bases, V lost 6 bases, and 6 bases had no gene match. Germline V gene sequence: CDR1 MDHEN, CDR2 SYDVKM. The DNA for the CDR3 is TGTGCCAGCAGACAGGGGGGGCGGGATGGCTACACCTTC. It encodes CASRQGGRDGYTF.

This clonotype has only a few counts. A much larger clone differs by one base, so this may be a read error. The genes are TRBV27 and TRBJ1-2; D is unresolved. This CDR3 has 10 amino acids. Germline assignment: CDR1 MNHEY and CDR2 SMNVEV (reference sequence). V lost 4 bases and J lost 3, with 0 bases in between. CDR3 DNA: TGTGCCAGCAGTTACTATGGCTACACCTTC. It is translated as CASSYYGYTF.

This clonotype showed up many times. The rearrangement joins TRBV7-9 to TRBJ2-7; no firm D call. With 2 bases removed from V and 2 bases from J, the gap between germline ends came to 10 bases. The germline V gene encodes CDR1 SEHNR and CDR2 FQNEAQ (reference sequence). The CDR3 has 14 residues. The CDR3 DNA is TGTGCCAGCAGCTTAACCGGATTCACCTACGAGCAGTACTTC. It encodes CASSLTGFTYEQYF.

This clonotype has a count of ten or more. The chain employs TRBV6-1 and TRBJ2-7; 7 nucleotides agree with TRBD2. V dropped 7 bases and J dropped 4; count of bases not matched to a gene: 7. The CDR3 length is 13 residues. The germline V gene has CDR1 MNHNS and CDR2 SASEGT. The CDR3 is CASTGREWYEQYF. CDR3 bases: TGTGCCAGCACGGGGCGGGAGTGGTACGAGCAGTACTTC.

Points on this clonotype: With a much larger clone just one base away, this may be a read error. The chain couples TRBV2 to TRBJ2-1; 7 nucleotides agree with TRBD2. The CDR3 has 15 amino acids. Germline V lookup: CDR1 SNHLY, CDR2 FYNNEI. Unmatched junction bases numbered 13, after V lost 5 bases and J lost 9 bases. CDR3 residues: CASSNAGVPTIEQFF. Written as DNA, the CDR3 is TGTGCCAGCAGTAACGCGGGAGTGCCCACAATTGAGCAGTTCTTC. The full variable domain, in which reference TRBV2 and TRBJ2-1 provide the parts outside the CDR3, is EPEVTQTPSHQVTQMGQEVILRCVPISNHLYFYWYRQILGQKVEFLVSFYNNEISEKSEIFDDQFSVERPDGSNFTLKIRSTKLEDSAMYFCASSNAGVPTIEQFFGPGTRLTVL.

There are a few counts of this clonotype. The chain combines TRBV10-2 with TRBJ2-5, with 9 bases lining up with TRBD2. V lost 0 bases to trimming and J lost 5 bases; unmatched junction nucleotides: 10. CDR3 length: 17 amino acids. Germline-derived CDR1 and CDR2 are WSHSY and SAAADI. The CDR3 reads CASSESRLAGEGETQYF. The CDR3 DNA sequence: TGCGCCAGCAGTGAGTCTAGATTAGCGGGAGAAGGGGAGACCCAGTACTTC.

This clonotype has more than one count but fewer than ten. V usage is TRBV7-2 and J usage is TRBJ2-4; D possibly corresponds to TRBD2 (5 bases). V was cut by 3 bases and J by 10 bases, with 19 bases left in between. Germline lookup yields CDR1 SGHTA and CDR2 FQGNSA. CDR3 length: 15 residues. The CDR3 region is CASSFASTTSRIQYF. The DNA of the CDR3 is TGTGCCAGCAGCTTCGCTAGCACCACGAGTAGGATTCAGTACTTC. Variable domain in full (rest from reference TRBV7-2 and TRBJ2-4): GAGVSQSPSNKVTEKGKDVELRCDPISGHTALYWYRQSLGQGLEFLIYFQGNSAPDKSGLPSDRFSAERTGGSVSTLTIQRTQQEDSAVYLCASSFASTTSRIQYFGAGTRLSVL.

This chain joins TRBV7-9 and TRBJ2-3; the D is unclear. Per germline, CDR1 SEHNR and CDR2 FQNEAQ (reference sequence). V was cut by 5 bases and J by 4 bases, with 7 bases left in between. The CDR3 has 12 amino acids. The CDR3 DNA reads as TGTGCCAGCAGCATCGACGCAGATACGCAGTATTTT. It translates to CASSIDADTQYF.

Many counts were recorded for this clonotype. The CDR3 bases are TGTGCCAGCAGCTATACGGGAGCTACCTACGAGCAGTACTTC. Amino acids: CASSYTGATYEQYF. V is TRBV7-9 and J is TRBJ2-7, with TRBD2 as a possible D gene (6 bases). The CDR3 has 14 residues. CDR1 is SEHNR, CDR2 FQNEAQ, per germline (reference sequence). Deletions cut 4 bases from V and 2 bases from J, with 12 bases between.

This clonotype was counted between two and nine times. This chain's CDR3 is CASRPLAASYNEQFF. Written as DNA, the CDR3 is TGTGCCAGCCGCCCACTAGCTGCCTCCTACAATGAGCAGTTCTTC. The chain couples TRBV18 to TRBJ2-1, with a possible D match to TRBD2 (6 bases). CDR3 length: 15 residues. CDR1 is KGHSH and CDR2 is LQKENI in the germline V gene. V gave up 8 bases and J gave up 0 bases, with 14 bases separating them.

V and J are TRBV11-2 and TRBJ2-5; 8 positions match TRBD2. Germline trimming cut 5 bases from V and 9 bases from J; bases unmatched to any gene: 23. Germline V lookup: CDR1 SGHAT, CDR2 FQNNGV. This CDR3 spans 18 amino acids. CDR3 DNA sequence: TGTGCCAGCAGCCCGATAGCGGGACGCAGACCCAGTACTCGAGCCCAGTACTTC. Translating it yields CASSPIAGRRPSTRAQYF.

The chain joins TRBV9 to TRBJ2-1; D gene uncertain. The CDR3 runs to 13 residues. Trimming pared 1 base from V and 4 bases from J, leaving 6 bases between. From germline, CDR1 is SGDLS and CDR2 YYNGEE. CDR3 in DNA: TGTGCCAGCAGCGTATTAGTGTACAATGAGCAGTTCTTC. This gives the protein CASSVLVYNEQFF.

This clonotype showed up just a few times. This chain joins TRBV4-1 and TRBJ2-3; the D gene is possibly TRBD1 (6 bases). The CDR3 is 14 amino acids. From germline, CDR1 is MGHRA and CDR2 YSYEKL. V lost 4 bases and J lost 6, with 14 bases in between. CDR3 amino acids: CASSRTGSGDTQYF. The CDR3 DNA reads as TGCGCCAGCAGCCGAACAGGGTCGGGCGATACGCAGTATTTT.

V gene TRBV12-3 or TRBV12-4 combines with J gene TRBJ2-5; 9 positions match TRBD2. J was trimmed by 4 bases and V by 5 bases; bases with no gene match: 20. The CDR3 contains 19 residues. The CDR3 region has the DNA TGTGCCAGCAGTGGGGGGGAGGGAGGGCGGGAGGGCCGTCGAGAGACCCAGTACTTC. This translates into CASSGGEGGREGRRETQYF.

The V and J genes are TRBV7-9 and TRBJ2-7, with 8 bases aligning to TRBD2. J was trimmed by 3 bases and V by 1 base; bases with no gene match: 8. This CDR3 spans 16 amino acids. Germline CDR1 is SEHNR and CDR2 is FQNEAQ (reference sequence). The chain's CDR3 is CASSLGPGTSGYEQYF. CDR3 nucleotide sequence: TGTGCCAGCAGCTTAGGGCCTGGAACTAGCGGCTACGAGCAGTACTTC.

This clonotype was observed many times. The chain links TRBV7-2 to TRBJ2-7; D is unclear. The length of the CDR3 is 13 residues. V was cut by 5 bases and J by 1 base, with 9 bases left in between. Per the germline V gene, CDR1 is SGHTA and CDR2 is FQGNSA. CDR3 DNA: TGTGCCAGCAGCCGTATTCCGTCCTACGAGCAGTACTTC. It codes for CASSRIPSYEQYF.

CDR3 DNA sequence: TGTGCCAGCAGCTTAGGGGTAGCGGGAGGAGAGACCCAGTACTTC. Amino acids: CASSLGVAGGETQYF. This chain joins TRBV7-9 and TRBJ2-5; TRBD2 matches at 10 bases. Germline V gene sequence: CDR1 SEHNR, CDR2 FQNEAQ (reference sequence). Trimming at V came to 1 base and at J to 4 bases, leaving 3 bases not matched to a gene. The CDR3 covers 15 residues. The full variable domain, with the rest looked up from reference TRBV7-9 and TRBJ2-5, is DTGVSQNPRHKITKRGQNVTFRCDPISEHNRLYWYRQTLGQGPEFLTYFQNEAQLEKSRLLSDRFSAERPKGSFSTLEIQRTEQGDSAMYLCASSLGVAGGETQYFGPGTRLLVL.

CDR3 nucleotides: TGTGCCAGCAGGCTGACCTCAGGGGGTAACACTGAAGCTTTCTTT. It yields the protein CASRLTSGGNTEAFF. J is TRBJ1-1 and V is TRBV7-3; 7 nucleotides agree with TRBD1. This CDR3 region has 15 residues. The V gene end was trimmed by 6 bases and the J gene end by 2 bases; junction bases not matched to a gene: 9. Per germline, CDR1 SGHTA and CDR2 FQGTGA.

This clonotype was seen at least ten times. The V gene is TRBV7-6, the J gene TRBJ2-3, with 7 bases fitting TRBD2. From germline, CDR1 is SGHVS and CDR2 FNYEAQ. The J segment lost 0 bases and the V segment lost 1 base, leaving 10 bases of the junction unmatched. The CDR3 contains 18 residues. The CDR3 region is CASSLDGGSGTSTDTQYF. The DNA of the CDR3 is TGTGCCAGCAGCTTAGATGGCGGGAGTGGTACGAGCACAGATACGCAGTATTTT.

Ten or more counts support this clonotype. The chain uses TRBV2 and TRBJ2-7, with a weak D call TRBD2 (5 bases). Per the germline V gene, CDR1 is SNHLY and CDR2 is FYNNEI. The CDR3 is made up of 13 amino acids. Trimming removed 5 bases from V and 7 bases from J, with 15 bases in between. The CDR3 reads CASSRSVTGEQYF. As DNA, the CDR3 is TGTGCCAGCAGTCGGTCGGTGACGGGAGAGCAGTACTTC. Filled out from reference TRBV2 and TRBJ2-7, the complete variable domain reads EPEVTQTPSHQVTQMGQEVILRCVPISNHLYFYWYRQILGQKVEFLVSFYNNEISEKSEIFDDQFSVERPDGSNFTLKIRSTKLEDSAMYFCASSRSVTGEQYFGPGTRLTVT.